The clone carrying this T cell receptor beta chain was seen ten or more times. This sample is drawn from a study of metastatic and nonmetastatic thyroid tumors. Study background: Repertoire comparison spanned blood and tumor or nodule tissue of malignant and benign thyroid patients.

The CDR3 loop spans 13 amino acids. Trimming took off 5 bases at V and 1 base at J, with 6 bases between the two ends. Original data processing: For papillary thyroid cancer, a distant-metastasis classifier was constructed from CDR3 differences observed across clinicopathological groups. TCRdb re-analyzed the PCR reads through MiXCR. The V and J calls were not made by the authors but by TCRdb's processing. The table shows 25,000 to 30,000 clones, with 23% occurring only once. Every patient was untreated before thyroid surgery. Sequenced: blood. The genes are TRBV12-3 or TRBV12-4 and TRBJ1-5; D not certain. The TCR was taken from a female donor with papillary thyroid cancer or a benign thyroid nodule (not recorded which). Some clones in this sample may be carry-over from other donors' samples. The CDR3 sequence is CASSMLSNQPQHF. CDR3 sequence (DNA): TGTGCCAGCAGTATGCTCAGCAATCAGCCCCAGCATTTT.